This T cell receptor (beta chain) was retrieved from a study of CD8+ T cells in alopecia areata. On the study more broadly: It was 6 to 18 months of tofacitinib, and then there were 6 months off drug.

Deletions cut 1 base from V and 5 bases from J, with 6 bases between. There are 13 residues in the CDR3. The V gene's germline CDR1 is SNHLY and CDR2 FYNNEI. RNA, once extracted, was reverse transcribed into cDNA for use as the sequencing template. The table came from immunoSEQ multiplex PCR; TCRdb's copy has only in-frame clones and leaves some out. The data contain some 200,000 clones, approximately 56% of them singletons. Noted treatment: oral pan-JAK inhibitor, 5-10 mg twice daily. Here the sequenced sample was CD4+ T cells sorted from blood, taken at week 4, from a patient treated with tofacitinib. The genes are TRBV2 and TRBJ1-5; no clear D gene. This sequence was found in a human donor with alopecia areata. The CDR3 DNA reads TGTGCCAGCAGTGAAGAGAGGGATCAGCCCCAGCATTTT. Protein: CASSEERDQPQHF.